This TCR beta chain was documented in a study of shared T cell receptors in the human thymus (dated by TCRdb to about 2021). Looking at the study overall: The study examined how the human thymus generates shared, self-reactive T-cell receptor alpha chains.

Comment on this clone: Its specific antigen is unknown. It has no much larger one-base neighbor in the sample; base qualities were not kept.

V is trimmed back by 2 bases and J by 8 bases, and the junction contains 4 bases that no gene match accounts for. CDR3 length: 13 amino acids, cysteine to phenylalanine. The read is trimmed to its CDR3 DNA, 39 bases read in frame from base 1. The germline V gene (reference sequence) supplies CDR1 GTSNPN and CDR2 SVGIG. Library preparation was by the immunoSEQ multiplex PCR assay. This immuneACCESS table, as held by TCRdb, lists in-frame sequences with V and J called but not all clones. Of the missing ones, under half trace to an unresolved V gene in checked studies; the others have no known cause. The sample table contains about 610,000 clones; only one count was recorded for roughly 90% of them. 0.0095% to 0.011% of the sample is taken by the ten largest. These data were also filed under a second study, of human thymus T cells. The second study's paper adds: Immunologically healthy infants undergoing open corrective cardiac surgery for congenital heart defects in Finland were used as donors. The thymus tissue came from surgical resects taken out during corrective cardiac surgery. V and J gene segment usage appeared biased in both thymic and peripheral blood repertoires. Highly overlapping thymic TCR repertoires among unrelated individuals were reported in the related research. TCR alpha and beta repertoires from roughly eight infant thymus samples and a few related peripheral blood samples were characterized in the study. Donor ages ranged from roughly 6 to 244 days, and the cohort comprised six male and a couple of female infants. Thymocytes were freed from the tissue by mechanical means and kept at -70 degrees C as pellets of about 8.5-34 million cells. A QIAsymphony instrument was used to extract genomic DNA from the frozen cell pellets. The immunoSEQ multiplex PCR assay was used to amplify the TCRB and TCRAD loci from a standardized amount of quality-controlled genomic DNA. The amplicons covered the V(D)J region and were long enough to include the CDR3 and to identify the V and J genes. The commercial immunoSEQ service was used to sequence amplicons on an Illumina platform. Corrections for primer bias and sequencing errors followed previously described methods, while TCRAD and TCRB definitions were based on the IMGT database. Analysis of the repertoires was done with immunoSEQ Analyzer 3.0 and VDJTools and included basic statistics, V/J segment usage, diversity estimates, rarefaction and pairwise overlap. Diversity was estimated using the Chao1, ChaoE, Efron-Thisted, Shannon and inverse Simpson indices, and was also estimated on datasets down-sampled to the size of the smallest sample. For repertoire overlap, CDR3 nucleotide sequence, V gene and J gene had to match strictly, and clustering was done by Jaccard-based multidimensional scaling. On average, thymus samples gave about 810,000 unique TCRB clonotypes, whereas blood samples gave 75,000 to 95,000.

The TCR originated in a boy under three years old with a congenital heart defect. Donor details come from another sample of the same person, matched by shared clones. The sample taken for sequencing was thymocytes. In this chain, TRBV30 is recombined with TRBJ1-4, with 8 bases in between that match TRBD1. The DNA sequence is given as TGTGCCTGGAGTCACAGGGGGGAGGAAAAACTGTTTTTT. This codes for CAWSHRGEEKLFF.